These 7 T cell receptor beta chains were all obtained from the same sample, sequenced in a study of PD-1 blockade in classical Hodgkin lymphoma. Assay used: immunoSEQ multiplex PCR; TCRdb lists only in-frame clones, some missing. The data hold about 17,000 clones, with over 60% observed a single time. Every patient was affected by relapse after autologous stem cell transplantation, while exposure to brentuximab vedotin was not uniform. Sequenced here: peripheral blood mononuclear cells (PBMCs), sampled before the second cycle of nivolumab. The receptors stem from a human donor with classical Hodgkin lymphoma.

The CDR3 DNA reads as TGCGCCAGCAGTGAGTCGGGAATTGACTACGAGCAGTACTTC. It yields the protein CASSESGIDYEQYF. The rearrangement uses TRBV10-2 and TRBJ2-5, with D unclear. The J call may be faulty, since TRBJ2-7 better matches the DNA end. CDR1 and CDR2 from the germline V gene are WSHSY and SAAADI. There are 14 residues in the CDR3.

This clone was picked up a small number of times. V usage is TRBV10-2 and J usage is TRBJ2-5, with 7 bases that match TRBD1. The germline gives CDR1 WSHSY, CDR2 SAAADI. V trimming: 5 bases; J trimming: 3 bases; junction bases outside the gene matches: 3. This CDR3 spans 13 amino acids. CDR3 sequence reads: CASSRQGKETQYF. CDR3 bases: TGCGCCAGCAGTAGACAGGGCAAAGAGACCCAGTACTTC.

The chain joins TRBV7-9 to TRBJ2-1; either TRBD1 or TRBD2 may fit D (5 bases each). V was clipped by 9 bases and J by 7 bases, with 10 bases between them. The CDR3 totals 11 residues. CDR1 is SEHNR, CDR2 FQNEAQ, per germline (reference sequence). The CDR3: CARGVGNEQFF. Here the CDR3 DNA reads TGTGCCAGGGGGGTAGGGAATGAGCAGTTCTTC.

The chain carries TRBV27 and TRBJ1-6; no firm D call. The CDR3 has 17 amino acids. Trimming pared 5 bases from V and 1 base from J, leaving 15 bases between. Germline V gene lookup returns CDR1 MNHEY and CDR2 SMNVEV (reference sequence). The CDR3 protein is CASSARLGASYNSPLHF. The CDR3 DNA follows: TGTGCCAGCAGTGCAAGACTGGGCGCATCCTATAATTCACCCCTCCACTTT.

The rearrangement links TRBV5-1 to TRBJ1-5; D remains unclear. V lost 1 base, J lost 4 bases, and 6 bases lay in between. The CDR3 is made up of 13 amino acids. Germline-derived CDR1 and CDR2 are SGHRS and YFSETQ. The CDR3 here is CASSLLPNQPQHF. The CDR3 region has the DNA TGCGCCAGCAGCTTGCTGCCTAATCAGCCCCAGCATTTT. The complete variable domain, with remaining parts taken from reference TRBV5-1 and TRBJ1-5, reads KAGVTQTPRYLIKTRGQQVTLSCSPISGHRSVSWYQQTPGQGLQFLFEYFSETQRNKGNFPGRFSGRQFSNSRSEMNVSTLELGDSALYLCASSLLPNQPQHFGDGTRLSIL.

This chain's CDR3 is CASSPSGQEYNEQFF. CDR3 DNA sequence: TGTGCCAGCAGTCCCTCGGGTCAGGAATACAATGAGCAGTTCTTC. The gene calls are TRBV6-5 and TRBJ2-1; D is ambiguous. Germline V lookup: CDR1 MNHEY, CDR2 SVGAGI. This CDR3 is 15 amino acids long. The V and J ends lost 5 bases and 4 bases respectively, with 15 bases between them.

The chain links TRBV6-1 to TRBJ2-7; 9 nucleotides align to TRBD1. The junction had 5 bases not matched to a gene; V was cut back by 2 bases and J by 12 bases. This CDR3 has 12 amino acids. Germline CDR1 is MNHNS and CDR2 is SASEGT. The CDR3 spells CASSEWDRDPYF. The CDR3 DNA reads TGTGCCAGCAGTGAATGGGACAGGGACCCGTACTTC.